This T cell receptor beta chain was sequenced during a study of blood T cell repertoires in COVID-19. Regarding this clone: At one end the junction does not follow the germline gene, possibly because of a read error.

This table comes from immunoSEQ multiplex PCR, and its TCRdb copy is limited to in-frame clones, with some not included. The table includes tens of thousands of clones, less than 95% detected once. The CDR3 length is 14 residues. CDR1 and CDR2 from the germline V gene are LGHNA and YNFKEQ. Sequences were obtained from peripheral blood. The rearrangement links TRBV4-2 to TRBJ1-2, with TRBD1 identical over 8 bases. This receptor was obtained from a human donor with active COVID-19. The donor label of this sample is uncertain. The CDR3 reads CASSQTDPGQGHQF. Written as DNA, the CDR3 is TGTGCCAGCAGCCAGACTGATCCAGGACAGGGCCACCAATTC.